This T cell receptor (beta chain) came from a study of T cell changes during pregnancy in multiple sclerosis. Clones were sequenced by immunoSEQ multiplex PCR, and TCRdb holds only the in-frame ones, with some missing. The table shows fewer than 50,000 clones, with 91% occurring only once. The source was CD4+ T cells from peripheral blood mononuclear cells, collected in the second trimester of pregnancy. This clonotype was sampled from a female donor in good health, enrolled as a control in a pregnancy study.

The CDR3 reads CASSQEVQGSYGYTF. The CDR3 bases are TGCGCCAGCAGCCAAGAGGTGCAGGGCAGCTATGGCTACACCTTC. This sequence joins TRBV4-3 and TRBJ1-2; TRBD1 is a possible D gene (5 bases). This CDR3 is 15 amino acids long. The V end lost 0 bases, the J end lost 4 bases, and 12 bases lay between the germline ends. CDR1 LGHNA and CDR2 YSLEER come from the germline V gene.